The sequence of this T cell receptor beta chain was determined in a study of post-analysis software for immune sequencing data. As for the study in general: Included among the disease courses, which were recorded for the cohort, were relapsing-remitting, secondary progressive and progressive-relapsing multiple sclerosis. Points from the study as a whole: Five TRBV segments, including TRBV5-6, TRBV5-1 and TRBV20-1, were more frequent in patients than controls. Normalized Chao1 diversity was significantly lower in multiple sclerosis patients than in controls.

Unique molecular identifiers were present in the TCR beta cDNA libraries. TCRdb called the PCR reads again in MiXCR, with one record for every CDR3 protein. The data contain 250,000 to 300,000 distinct CDR3 sequences, just over 35% of them seen just once; the ten biggest clones take up 4% to 6%. The ends were cut back, 3 bases at V and 5 bases at J, with 6 bases in the middle. The CDR3 covers 12 residues. Per the germline V gene, CDR1 is SEHNR and CDR2 is FQNEAQ (reference sequence). Comments on this clonotype: Its antigen is undetermined. A much larger clonotype is one base distant, so this may be a read error. The missing conserved phenylalanine or tryptophan at the end of this CDR3 makes a read error likely.

This sequence originates from a girl aged 10 to 17 with multiple sclerosis. The sample was blood. V gene TRBV7-9 combines with J gene TRBJ2-3, with a tentative D call TRBD1 (6 bases). The CDR3 protein is CASSFRGDTQYS. In DNA form, the CDR3 reads TGTGCCAGCAGCTTCAGGGGAGATACGCAGTATTCT.